This T cell receptor (beta chain) was identified during a study of shared clonotypes between healthy human individuals. The CDR3 runs to 16 residues. The germline V gene has CDR1 MNHEY and CDR2 SMNVEV (reference sequence). V trimming: 5 bases; J trimming: 3 bases; junction bases outside the gene matches: 6. CD8 cells regarded as naive lacked CD45RO, were positively chosen for CCR7, and omitted terminally differentiated effector memory CD45RA+ cells. The method was immunoSEQ multiplex PCR; TCRdb's version includes in-frame clones alone and lacks a portion of them. The repertoire includes some 2,000,000 clones, just under 95% of them detected once, and 0.85% to 1.2% sits in the top ten. Turning to this clone: No antigen is known for it.

Study-level results: The study generally estimated greater richness for naive than memory subsets.

Sequencing used naive CD8+ T cells sorted from blood. V gene TRBV27 combines with J gene TRBJ2-2, with 10 bases matching TRBD2. This receptor was identified in a man between 18 and 29 years old in good health. In DNA, the CDR3 is TGTGCCAGCAGTACCCAAGCGGGAGGGTACACCGGGGAGCTGTTTTTT. Protein product: CASSTQAGGYTGELFF.